Here is one T cell receptor beta chain with its context. Its antigen is still unknown. Germline values: CDR1 LNHDA, CDR2 SQIVND (reference sequence). V lost 5 bases, J lost 8 bases, and 9 bases stayed unmatched. The CDR3 is 15 residues long. The sample comes from a study of cytomegalovirus exposure and HLA in healthy donors. Points from the study as a whole: A later analysis reportedly identified an Asian-associated ancestry cluster as carrying fewer N-insertions than the 666-donor mean.

PCR primers comprised 60 Vbeta and 13 Jbeta primers. Method: immunoSEQ multiplex PCR; TCRdb's copy keeps in-frame clones and lacks some. The sample has 150,000 to 200,000 clones, less than 80% seen once. Input material: PBMCs. The sequence came from a man in his forties in good health and CMV-seronegative. The V call is TRBV19, the J call TRBJ2-3; TRBD2 aligns across 11 bases. This CDR3 reads CASSPLAGGVATQYF. The CDR3, as DNA: TGTGCCAGTAGTCCTCTAGCGGGAGGTGTAGCTACGCAGTATTTT.